The 26 T cell receptor beta chains in this list originate from one sample, sequenced in a study of human T cells and chemical hapten exposure. TCRdb re-derived calls from the RACE reads in MiXCR, one entry per CDR3 protein. Among around 82,000 distinct CDR3 sequences listed, 6.5% to 8% were seen once. Time point defined: patch test 2, 6 weeks after DPC sensitization. This sample's treatment: therapeutic diphenylcyclopropenone sensitization with weekly scalp DPC. Sequenced here: whole blood, sampled in connection with sensitization to the hapten diphenylcyclopropenone (DPC). These receptors were taken from a woman in her twenties or thirties with alopecia areata. Some clones in this sample may be carry-over from other donors' samples.

A note on this clonotype: A much larger clone sits a single nucleotide away, making a read error possible. The chain recombines TRBV11-1 with TRBJ2-3; D possibly corresponds to TRBD2 (6 bases). The V gene lost 7 bases and the J gene lost 0 bases, with 17 bases spanning the gap. Germline V CDR1 and CDR2: SGHAT, FQDESV (reference sequence). The length of the CDR3 is 16 residues. The CDR3 here is CASNLRRRGSTDTQYF. CDR3 DNA sequence: TGTGCCAGCAACCTCCGGCGGAGGGGTAGCACAGATACGCAGTATTTT.

This clonotype was observed at least ten times. The chain is built from TRBV20-1 and TRBJ2-3; D unresolved. This CDR3 is built from 11 residues. Trimming stripped 3 bases from V and 6 bases from J, with 7 bases between. CDR1 and CDR2 from the germline V gene are DFQATT and SNEGSKA (reference sequence). The DNA for the CDR3 is TGCAGTGCTAGGGGGTCGGATACGCAGTATTTT. Amino acids: CSARGSDTQYF.

This clonotype was seen at least ten times. The gene calls are TRBV5-8 and TRBJ2-7, with D uncertain. The CDR3 has 12 amino acids. Germline CDR1 SGHTS, CDR2 YDEGEE. Between the trimmed V and J ends, which lost 2 bases and 4 bases, there was a span of 7 bases. The CDR3 protein is CASSFLRYEQYF. CDR3 nucleotide sequence: TGTGCCAGCAGCTTTCTCCGGTACGAGCAGTACTTC.

This clonotype was seen a few times. The rearrangement uses TRBV20-1 and TRBJ1-1, with D hard to call. V lost 3 bases and J lost 8, with 13 bases in between. CDR3 length equals 12 residues. The germline V gene encodes CDR1 DFQATT and CDR2 SNEGSKA (reference sequence). As DNA, the CDR3 is TGCAGTGCTAGGGATGATACGGGAGAAGCTTTCTTT. Translating gives CSARDDTGEAFF.

This clonotype was observed at least ten times. This rearrangement joins TRBV6-6 to TRBJ1-2; D is perhaps TRBD1 (5 bases). V gave up 2 bases and J gave up 6 bases, with 10 bases separating them. From germline, CDR1 is MNHNY and CDR2 SVGAGI (reference sequence). CDR3 length: 13 amino acids. The CDR3 sequence: CASSYPQGNGYTF. The DNA for the CDR3 is TGTGCCAGCAGTTACCCTCAGGGTAATGGCTACACCTTC.

This chain uses TRBV10-3 with TRBJ2-2; D may be TRBD1 (5 bases). Germline V gene lookup returns CDR1 ENHRY and CDR2 SYGVKD. Trimming took off 0 bases at V and 4 bases at J, with 9 bases between the two ends. CDR3 length: 15 amino acids. The CDR3 here is CAISESPGSTGELFF. The CDR3 coding sequence is TGTGCCATCAGTGAGTCGCCAGGGTCCACCGGGGAGCTGTTTTTT.

This clonotype appeared a few times. The genes are TRBV5-1 and TRBJ1-6; no definite D call. V lost 0 bases to trimming and J lost 10 bases, with 11 bases between them. The CDR3 runs 14 residues. Germline V gene data show CDR1 as SGHRS and CDR2 as YFSETQ. CDR3 sequence reads: CASSLDTVRSPLHF. The CDR3 DNA reads TGCGCCAGCAGCTTGGATACCGTCCGATCACCCCTCCACTTT.

The chain is built from TRBV6-5 and TRBJ1-5; D unresolved. From germline, CDR1 is MNHEY and CDR2 SVGAGI. V was clipped by 5 bases and J by 3 bases, with 8 bases between them. The CDR3 totals 13 residues. CDR3 in amino acids: CASSTNHNQPQHF. The CDR3 DNA is TGTGCCAGCAGTACCAACCACAATCAGCCCCAGCATTTT.

The chain links TRBV7-9 to TRBJ2-7; 8 bases match TRBD1. From germline, CDR1 is SEHNR and CDR2 FQNEAQ (reference sequence). With 5 bases clipped from V and 3 bases from J, the junction kept 6 bases outside the gene matches. The CDR3 loop spans 14 amino acids. CDR3 sequence reads: CASSPEGQDYEQYF. CDR3 DNA sequence: TGTGCCAGCAGCCCCGAGGGACAGGACTACGAGCAGTACTTC. The full variable domain, in which reference TRBV7-9 and TRBJ2-7 provide the parts outside the CDR3, is DTGVSQNPRHKITKRGQNVTFRCDPISEHNRLYWYRQTLGQGPEFLTYFQNEAQLEKSRLLSDRFSAERPKGSFSTLEIQRTEQGDSAMYLCASSPEGQDYEQYFGPGTRLTVT.

The sample holds a few counts of this clonotype. This chain connects TRBV2 to TRBJ1-5; no reliable D call. Trimming took 4 bases from V and 0 from J, leaving 7 bases between them. Germline V gives CDR1 SNHLY, CDR2 FYNNEI. The CDR3 loop spans 14 amino acids. CDR3 sequence (DNA): TGTGCCAGCAGTGTAACTGATAGCAATCAGCCCCAGCATTTT. It is translated as CASSVTDSNQPQHF.

This clonotype came up many times. V is TRBV11-2 and J is TRBJ1-3, with D unclear. The germline gives CDR1 SGHAT, CDR2 FQNNGV. Trimming took 0 bases from V and 4 from J, leaving 7 bases between them. The CDR3 totals 14 residues. This CDR3 is CASSLDRLGNTIYF. The CDR3 DNA reads as TGTGCCAGCAGCTTAGATCGACTCGGAAACACCATATATTTT.

Relative to its sample, this clonotype is medium-sized. The chain is built from TRBV29-1 and TRBJ1-2; D uncertain. Germline CDR1 SQVTM, CDR2 ANQGSEA. V was clipped by 3 bases and J by 0 bases, with 14 bases between them. CDR3 length: 15 amino acids. The CDR3 DNA follows: TGCAGCGTTGATAGTTCGGCCACGTCTAACTATGGCTACACCTTC. Translating gives CSVDSSATSNYGYTF. Based on the CDR3 plus reference TRBV29-1 and TRBJ1-2, the full variable domain is SAVISQKPSRDICQRGTSLTIQCQVDSQVTMMFWYRQQPGQSLTLIATANQGSEATYESGFVIDKFPISRPNLTFSTLTVSNMSPEDSSIYLCSVDSSATSNYGYTFGSGTRLTVV.

This chain joins TRBV7-6 and TRBJ1-6; no clear D. The CDR3 has 13 amino acids. Germline CDR1 reads SGHVS; CDR2 reads FNYEAQ. Trimming shortened V by 8 bases and J by 6 bases, and 11 bases separated the two germline ends. The CDR3 coding sequence is TGTGCCAGCTCCGGGCCTATTAATTCACCCCTCCACTTT. Protein sequence: CASSGPINSPLHF.

The sample holds a few counts of this clonotype. This chain connects TRBV6-5 to TRBJ1-1, with 7 bases matching TRBD1. The CDR3 has 17 residues. Trimming cost V 0 bases and J 5 bases; bases outside gene matches: 12. Germline V gene data show CDR1 as MNHEY and CDR2 as SVGAGI. CDR3 loop: CASSYSNGGGAWTEAFF. CDR3 nucleotide sequence: TGTGCCAGCAGTTACTCGAACGGAGGGGGCGCGTGGACTGAAGCTTTCTTT.

This clonotype was detected ten times or more. The rearrangement joins TRBV9 to TRBJ1-2, with D maybe TRBD1 (6 bases). V lost 2 bases and J lost 4, with 15 bases in between. CDR1 and CDR2 from the germline V gene are SGDLS and YYNGEE. The CDR3 is made up of 15 amino acids. DNA of the CDR3: TGTGCCAGCAGCGTGTCGATGGAGGGGGTCTATGGCTACACCTTC. Amino acid sequence: CASSVSMEGVYGYTF.

There are many counts of this clonotype. The J gene is TRBJ2-4, the V gene TRBV7-2; no reliable D call. Germline V gives CDR1 SGHTA, CDR2 FQGNSA. V lost 3 bases, J lost 0 bases, and 9 bases lay in between. This CDR3 contains 15 residues. The CDR3 DNA reads TGTGCCAGCAGCTTTACGTCGATAGCCAAAAACATTCAGTACTTC. It codes for CASSFTSIAKNIQYF.

This clonotype was seen repeatedly, ten times or more. The genes are TRBV20-1 and TRBJ1-1; D remains ambiguous. Germline CDR1 and CDR2: DFQATT and SNEGSKA (reference sequence). The length of the CDR3 is 13 residues. V was trimmed by 3 bases and J by 4 bases, leaving 12 bases between them. CDR3 coding DNA: TGCAGTGCTAGTAGATCCCCAGGCACTGAAGCTTTCTTT. Residues: CSASRSPGTEAFF.

The CDR3 nucleotides are TGTGCCACCAGCAGAGATACAGCGGGGGGCCCAGATACGCAGTATTTT. It codes for CATSRDTAGGPDTQYF. The chain employs TRBV15 and TRBJ2-3; TRBD2 aligns across 9 bases. Per germline, CDR1 LNHNV and CDR2 YYDKDF (reference sequence). Trimming at V came to 0 bases and at J to 4 bases, leaving 5 bases not matched to a gene. The CDR3 spans 16 residues.

The chain carries TRBV3-1 and TRBJ2-2; either TRBD1 or TRBD2 may fit D (5 bases each). CDR1 is LGHDT, CDR2 YNNKEL, per germline (reference sequence). V lost 8 bases to trimming and J lost 4 bases, with 11 bases between them. The CDR3 loop spans 13 amino acids. CDR3 protein: CASSGTLTGELFF. CDR3 bases: TGTGCCAGCTCCGGGACCCTCACCGGGGAGCTGTTTTTT.

In its sample, this clonotype was seen many times. The rearrangement joins TRBV11-2 to TRBJ2-1; D is unresolved. Germline V lookup: CDR1 SGHAT, CDR2 FQNNGV. CDR3 length equals 13 residues. V was trimmed by 5 bases and J by 7 bases, leaving 12 bases between them. The CDR3 DNA follows: TGTGCCAGCAGCGGTAGGCAGGTGAATGAGCAGTTCTTC. Translated, it gives CASSGRQVNEQFF.

This clonotype was observed a few times. J is TRBJ2-5 and V is TRBV12-3 or TRBV12-4; no clear D gene. The length of the CDR3 is 12 residues. Trimming took off 3 bases at V and 5 bases at J, with 7 bases between the two ends. The CDR3 region is CASSFSSETQYF. The CDR3 DNA is TGTGCCAGCAGTTTTTCCAGCGAGACCCAGTACTTC.

This clonotype appeared a few times. The V call is TRBV7-2, the J call TRBJ1-2; D unclear. The CDR3 covers 14 residues. From germline, CDR1 is SGHTA and CDR2 FQGNSA. V lost 5 bases to trimming and J lost 1 base, with 11 bases between them. The CDR3 protein is CASSIAALNYGYTF. The DNA for the CDR3 is TGTGCCAGCAGCATCGCCGCCCTTAACTATGGCTACACCTTC.

This clonotype was seen only a few times. This chain uses TRBV23-1 with TRBJ2-7; 8 bases are a match to TRBD1. TRBV23-1 is placed among ORFs of uncertain function. Trimming removed 4 bases from V and 2 bases from J; junction bases left unmatched: 13. The CDR3 spans 17 residues. The CDR3 region is CASSRKRRTGPPYEQYF. CDR3 DNA: TGCGCCAGCAGTCGGAAGCGGCGGACAGGGCCTCCCTACGAGCAGTACTTC.

This clonotype occurred many times. V and J are TRBV5-1 and TRBJ2-7; a weak D match, TRBD1 (6 bases). The CDR3 consists of 15 residues. The V gene's germline CDR1 is SGHRS and CDR2 YFSETQ. Between the trimmed V and J ends, which lost 2 bases and 2 bases, there was a span of 14 bases. The CDR3 here is CASSFGVTGTYEQYF. DNA for the CDR3: TGCGCCAGCAGCTTCGGGGTGACAGGAACCTACGAGCAGTACTTC.

The table lists this clonotype with a few counts. The genes are TRBV6-2 or TRBV6-3 and TRBJ1-4; tentatively, D is TRBD1 (5 bases). Germline lookup yields CDR1 MNHEY and CDR2 SVGEGT. The ends were cut back, 3 bases at V and 2 bases at J, with 16 bases in the middle. This CDR3 has 17 residues. DNA of the CDR3: TGTGCCAGCAGTTATTCGTCAGGGATAGCTACTAATGAAAAACTGTTTTTT. This translates into CASSYSSGIATNEKLFF.

The chain links TRBV2 to TRBJ1-5; possibly TRBD1 for D (6 bases). Germline lookup yields CDR1 SNHLY and CDR2 FYNNEI. The CDR3 is made up of 14 amino acids. V shed 7 bases and J shed 1 base, with 11 bases lying between them. In DNA form, the CDR3 reads TGTGCCAGCAATCGGGGGGCGAGCAATCAGCCCCAGCATTTT. It encodes CASNRGASNQPQHF. Full variable domain (missing parts from reference TRBV2 and TRBJ1-5): EPEVTQTPSHQVTQMGQEVILRCVPISNHLYFYWYRQILGQKVEFLVSFYNNEISEKSEIFDDQFSVERPDGSNFTLKIRSTKLEDSAMYFCASNRGASNQPQHFGDGTRLSIL.